This record looks at one TCR beta chain sequence and its context. This record comes from a study of blood T cell repertoires in COVID-19. Study context: Sample material is recorded as cDNA or gDNA derived from T cells, B-cell-depleted T cells, or PBMCs.

Profiling relied on immunoSEQ multiplex PCR, and the TCRdb table lists in-frame clones only, not all of them. The table shows about 160,000 clones, with 80% to 85% occurring only once. V shed 7 bases and J 10 bases; nucleotides not matched to a gene: 12. From germline, CDR1 is LNHDA and CDR2 SQIVND (reference sequence). The CDR3 is 15 residues long. This rearrangement joins TRBV19 to TRBJ2-1, with 11 positions matching TRBD1. The sequenced sample was peripheral blood. This clonotype was obtained from a woman of 80 years or more with active or convalescent COVID-19. The CDR3 DNA follows: TGTGCCAGTACCATGATTCCGGGACAGGGGGTGGAGCAGTTCTTC. This encodes CASTMIPGQGVEQFF. The whole variable domain, remainder taken from reference TRBV19 and TRBJ2-1, is DGGITQSPKYLFRKEGQNVTLSCEQNLNHDAMYWYRQDPGQGLRLIYYSQIVNDFQKGDIAEGYSVSREKKESFPLTVTSAQKNPTAFYLCASTMIPGQGVEQFFGPGTRLTVL.